This TCR beta chain was obtained from a study of cytomegalovirus exposure and HLA in healthy donors. Study-level information: Of roughly 360 genotyped donors, roughly 81% grouped in the Caucasian-associated ancestry cluster. Broader study findings: A later analysis showed TCR association rates differing by HLA locus, peaking at DRB1 and lowest at HLA-C. Previous analysis showed most TCR beta V segments were productive about 90% or about 30% of the time.

Researchers ran the PCR with 60 Vbeta and 13 Jbeta primers. Generated by immunoSEQ multiplex PCR, the TCRdb table keeps only in-frame clones and is missing some. Of 150,000 or so clones in the sample, 75% to 80% were seen once. To note about this clone: Its target is unknown.

The V gene end was trimmed by 5 bases and the J gene end by 1 base; junction bases not matched to a gene: 2. This CDR3 region has 16 residues. The V gene's germline CDR1 is SGHAT and CDR2 FQNNGV. The sequenced sample was PBMCs. This rearrangement joins TRBV11-2 to TRBJ2-1, with TRBD2 matching over 13 bases. The clonotype comes from a man between 40 and 49 years old in good health and CMV-seropositive. The CDR3 is CASSETSGRSYNEQFF. The DNA of the CDR3 is TGTGCCAGCAGCGAGACTAGCGGGAGGTCCTACAATGAGCAGTTCTTC.